This T cell receptor (beta chain) emerged from a study of blood T cell repertoires in COVID-19. The length of the CDR3 is 16 residues. V was cut by 7 bases and J by 0 bases, with 15 bases left in between. The V gene's germline CDR1 is MDHEN and CDR2 SYDVKM. Only in-frame clones appear in the TCRdb table, and some are missing; sequencing was by immunoSEQ multiplex PCR. The sample carries roughly 80,000 clones, around 82% recorded once. The sequenced sample was peripheral blood. This sequence joins TRBV28 and TRBJ1-4; a possible D gene is TRBD1 (5 bases). The sequence was obtained from a human donor in a cohort sampled during active COVID-19. CDR3 sequence: CASTRQPLATNEKLFF. The CDR3 DNA reads TGTGCCAGCACCCGACAGCCCCTTGCAACTAATGAAAAACTGTTTTTT.